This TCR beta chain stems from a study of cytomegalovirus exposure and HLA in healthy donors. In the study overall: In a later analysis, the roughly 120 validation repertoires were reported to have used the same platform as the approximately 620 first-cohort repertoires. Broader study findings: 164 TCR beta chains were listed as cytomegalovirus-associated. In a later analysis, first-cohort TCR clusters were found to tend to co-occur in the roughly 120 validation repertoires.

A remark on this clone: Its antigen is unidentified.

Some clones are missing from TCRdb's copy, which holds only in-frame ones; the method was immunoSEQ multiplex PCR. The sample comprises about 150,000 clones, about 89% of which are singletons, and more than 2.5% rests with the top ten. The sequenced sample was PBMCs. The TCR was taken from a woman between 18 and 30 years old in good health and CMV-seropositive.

The CDR3 DNA reads as TGTGCCAGCAAACTGGGGCAGGGGACCCCCTACGAGCAGTACTTC. Its translation is CASKLGQGTPYEQYF. The rearrangement joins TRBV28 to TRBJ2-7, with D tentatively TRBD1 (6 bases). The CDR3 is 15 residues long. Germline CDR1 MDHEN, CDR2 SYDVKM. V lost 7 bases and J 2 bases, leaving 18 bases between the germline ends.